This TCR beta chain was identified in a study of control samples from healthy donors and cancer patients. TCRdb's table, derived via immunoSEQ multiplex PCR, lists solely in-frame clones and lacks some. This sample has 100,000 to 150,000 clones; around 92% occur once, and the top ten carry approximately 2%. Trimming shortened V by 0 bases and J by 7 bases, and 17 bases separated the two germline ends. The CDR3 extends over 16 amino acids. CDR1 is SGDLS and CDR2 is YYNGEE in the germline V gene. The source of this sequence is a woman in her forties or fifties in good health. Sequencing used blood. V is TRBV9 and J is TRBJ2-1; perhaps D is TRBD1 or TRBD2 (5 bases each). The CDR3 here is CASSVGASGGRNEQFF. The CDR3, as DNA: TGTGCCAGCAGCGTAGGGGCGTCTGGGGGAAGAAATGAGCAGTTCTTC.